Listed here are 3 T cell receptor beta chains from one sample, sequenced in a study of shared clonotypes between healthy human individuals. Libraries were prepared by immunoSEQ multiplex PCR; TCRdb keeps only in-frame clonotypes and omits some of them. The sample holds around 700,000 clones, around 67% seen once. Sequencing was performed on memory CD4+ T cells sorted from blood. Subset indicated: CD45RA-negative fraction. The source is a woman aged 25-40 years in good health.

The CDR3: CASRFQGADEQYF. The DNA for the CDR3 is TGTGCCAGCAGGTTTCAGGGGGCCGACGAGCAGTACTTC. The V and J genes are TRBV7-8 and TRBJ2-7; 8 bases agree with TRBD1. The CDR3 extends over 13 amino acids. Trimming took 6 bases from V and 5 from J; bases not matched to a gene: 6. Germline CDR1 is SGHVS and CDR2 is FQNEAQ.

This clone was seen a handful of times. The rearrangement links TRBV28 to TRBJ1-2, with D unclear. This CDR3 has 14 amino acids. V lost 3 bases, J lost 4 bases, and 12 bases lay in between. The V gene's germline CDR1 is MDHEN and CDR2 SYDVKM. This CDR3 reads CASSLKGFGYGYTF. The CDR3 DNA reads TGTGCCAGCAGTTTGAAGGGTTTCGGCTATGGCTACACCTTC.

The chain carries TRBV2 and TRBJ1-1, with no clear D. Looked up from germline, CDR1 is SNHLY and CDR2 is FYNNEI. V shed 9 bases and J shed 1 base, with 6 bases lying between them. This CDR3 region has 11 residues. This chain's CDR3 is CASVGNTEAFF. In DNA, the CDR3 is TGTGCCAGTGTGGGGAACACTGAAGCTTTCTTT.